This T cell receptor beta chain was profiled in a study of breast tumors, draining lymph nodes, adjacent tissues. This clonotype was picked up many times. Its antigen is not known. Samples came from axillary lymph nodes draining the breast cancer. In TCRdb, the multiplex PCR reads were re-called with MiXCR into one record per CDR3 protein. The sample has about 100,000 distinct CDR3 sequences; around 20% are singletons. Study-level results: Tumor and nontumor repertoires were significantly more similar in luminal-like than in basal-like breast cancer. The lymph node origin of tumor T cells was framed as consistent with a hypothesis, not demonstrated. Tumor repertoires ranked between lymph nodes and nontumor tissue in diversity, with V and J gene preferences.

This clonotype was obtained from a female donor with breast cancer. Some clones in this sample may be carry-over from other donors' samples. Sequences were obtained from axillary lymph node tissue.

This CDR3 is CASSLSLAEPYEQYF. The CDR3 DNA follows: TGTGCCAGCAGCTTAAGCCTAGCGGAACCCTACGAGCAGTACTTC. The chain links TRBV11-1 to TRBJ2-7, with 7 bases aligning to TRBD2. Germline CDR1 is SGHAT and CDR2 is FQDESV (reference sequence). The junction had 6 bases not matched to a gene; V was cut back by 2 bases and J by 2 bases. The length of the CDR3 is 15 residues. The full variable domain, its missing parts supplied by reference TRBV11-1 and TRBJ2-7, is EAEVAQSPRYKITEKSQAVAFWCDPISGHATLYWYRQILGQGPELLVQFQDESVVDDSQLPKDRFSAERLKGVDSTLKIQPAELGDSAMYLCASSLSLAEPYEQYFGPGTRLTVT.